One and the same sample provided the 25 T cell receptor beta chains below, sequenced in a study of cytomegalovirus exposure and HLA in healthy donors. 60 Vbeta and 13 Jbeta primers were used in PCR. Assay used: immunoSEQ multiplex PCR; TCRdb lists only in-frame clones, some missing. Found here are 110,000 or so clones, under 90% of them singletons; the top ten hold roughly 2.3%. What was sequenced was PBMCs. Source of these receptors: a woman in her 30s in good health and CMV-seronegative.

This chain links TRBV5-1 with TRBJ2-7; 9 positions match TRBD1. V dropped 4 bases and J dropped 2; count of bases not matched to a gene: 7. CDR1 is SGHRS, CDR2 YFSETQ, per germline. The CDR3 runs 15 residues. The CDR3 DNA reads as TGCGCCAGCAGCCAGCCTGGGACAGGGACCTACGAGCAGTACTTC. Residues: CASSQPGTGTYEQYF.

The CDR3 sequence is CASSPWTTNNPTNEKLFF. The CDR3 coding sequence is TGTGCCAGCAGCCCGTGGACAACAAATAACCCAACTAATGAAAAACTGTTTTTT. V gene TRBV11-1 combines with J gene TRBJ1-4; D may be TRBD1 (5 bases). This CDR3 has 18 residues. Germline CDR1 reads SGHAT; CDR2 reads FQDESV (reference sequence). V lost 5 bases, J lost 0 bases, and 19 bases lay in between.

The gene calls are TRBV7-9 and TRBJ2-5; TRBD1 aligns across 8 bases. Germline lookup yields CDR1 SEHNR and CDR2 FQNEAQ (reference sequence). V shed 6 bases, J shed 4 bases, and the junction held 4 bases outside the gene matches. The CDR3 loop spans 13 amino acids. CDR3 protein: CASSRGQGETQYF. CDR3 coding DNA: TGTGCCAGCAGTCGTGGACAGGGAGAGACCCAGTACTTC. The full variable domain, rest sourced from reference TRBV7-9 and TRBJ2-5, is DTGVSQNPRHKITKRGQNVTFRCDPISEHNRLYWYRQTLGQGPEFLTYFQNEAQLEKSRLLSDRFSAERPKGSFSTLEIQRTEQGDSAMYLCASSRGQGETQYFGPGTRLLVL.

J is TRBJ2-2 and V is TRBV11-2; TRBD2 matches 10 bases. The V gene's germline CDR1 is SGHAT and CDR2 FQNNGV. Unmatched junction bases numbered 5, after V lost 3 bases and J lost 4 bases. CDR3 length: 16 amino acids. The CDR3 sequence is CASSLVAGGGTGELFF. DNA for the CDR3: TGTGCCAGCAGCTTGGTAGCGGGAGGTGGCACCGGGGAGCTGTTTTTT.

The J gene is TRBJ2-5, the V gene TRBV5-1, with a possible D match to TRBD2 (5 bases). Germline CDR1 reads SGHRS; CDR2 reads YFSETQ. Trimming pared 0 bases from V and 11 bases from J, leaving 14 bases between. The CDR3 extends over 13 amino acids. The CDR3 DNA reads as TGCGCCAGCAGCTTGGTTCCATCTGGGGAGCAGTACTTC. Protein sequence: CASSLVPSGEQYF.

CDR3: CASSLRLSEQYF. DNA of the CDR3: TGTGCCAGCAGTTTAAGACTAAGCGAGCAGTACTTC. The J gene is TRBJ2-5, the V gene TRBV27; TRBD2 might be the D (5 bases). The J call may be in error: the DNA end matches TRBJ2-7 better. The CDR3 consists of 12 residues. Germline loops: CDR1 MNHEY, CDR2 SMNVEV (reference sequence).

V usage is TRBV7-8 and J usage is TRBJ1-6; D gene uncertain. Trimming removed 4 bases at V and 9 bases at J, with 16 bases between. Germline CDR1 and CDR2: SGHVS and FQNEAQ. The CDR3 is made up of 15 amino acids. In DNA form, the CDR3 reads TGTGCCAGCAGCTCCCGGGAAAGGTGGGGTTCACCCCTCCACTTT. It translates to CASSSRERWGSPLHF.

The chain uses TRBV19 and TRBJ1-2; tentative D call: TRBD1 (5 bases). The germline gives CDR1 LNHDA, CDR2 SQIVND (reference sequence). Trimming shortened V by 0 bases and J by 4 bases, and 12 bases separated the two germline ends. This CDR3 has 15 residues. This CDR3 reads CASSIDPGRGYGYTF. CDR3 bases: TGTGCCAGTAGTATAGATCCTGGGAGGGGCTATGGCTACACCTTC.

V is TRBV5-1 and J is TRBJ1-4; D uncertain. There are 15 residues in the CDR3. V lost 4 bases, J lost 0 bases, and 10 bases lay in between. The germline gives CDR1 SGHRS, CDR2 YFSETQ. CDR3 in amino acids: CASSLSGTTNEKLFF. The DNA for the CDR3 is TGCGCCAGCAGCCTTTCCGGGACAACTAATGAAAAACTGTTTTTT.

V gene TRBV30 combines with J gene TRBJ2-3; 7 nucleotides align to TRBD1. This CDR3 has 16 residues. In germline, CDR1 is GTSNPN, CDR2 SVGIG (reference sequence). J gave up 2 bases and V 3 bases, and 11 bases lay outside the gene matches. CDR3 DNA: TGTGCCTGGAGGGGGAGAGACAGGGTATTCACAGATACGCAGTATTTT. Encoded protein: CAWRGRDRVFTDTQYF.

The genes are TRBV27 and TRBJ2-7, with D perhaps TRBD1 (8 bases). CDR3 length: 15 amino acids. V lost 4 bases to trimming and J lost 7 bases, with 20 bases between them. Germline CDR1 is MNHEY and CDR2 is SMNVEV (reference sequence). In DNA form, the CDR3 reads TGTGCCAGCAGTTGGAGCGGGACAGGTTCAGGGGAGCAGTACTTC. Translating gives CASSWSGTGSGEQYF.

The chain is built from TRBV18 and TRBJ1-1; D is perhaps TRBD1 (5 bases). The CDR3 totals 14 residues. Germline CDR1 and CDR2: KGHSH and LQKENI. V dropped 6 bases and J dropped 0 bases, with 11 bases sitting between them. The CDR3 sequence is CASSPAGVNTEAFF. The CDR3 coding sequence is TGTGCCAGCTCCCCCGCGGGGGTGAACACTGAAGCTTTCTTT.

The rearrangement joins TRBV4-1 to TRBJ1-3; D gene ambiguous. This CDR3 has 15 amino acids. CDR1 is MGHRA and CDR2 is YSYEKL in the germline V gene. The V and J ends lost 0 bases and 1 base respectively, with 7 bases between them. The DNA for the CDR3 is TGCGCCAGCAGCCAAGATCCTAGTTCTGGAAACACCATATATTTT. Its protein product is CASSQDPSSGNTIYF.

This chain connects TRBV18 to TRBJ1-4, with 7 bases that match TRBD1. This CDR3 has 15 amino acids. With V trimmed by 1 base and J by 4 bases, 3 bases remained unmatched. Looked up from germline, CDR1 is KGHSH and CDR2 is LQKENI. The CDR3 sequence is CASSPQGAGNEKLFF. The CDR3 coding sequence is TGTGCCAGCTCACCACAGGGGGCTGGTAATGAAAAACTGTTTTTT. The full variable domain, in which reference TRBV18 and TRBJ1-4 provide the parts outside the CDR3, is NAGVMQNPRHLVRRRGQEARLRCSPMKGHSHVYWYRQLPEEGLKFMVYLQKENIIDESGMPKERFSAEFPKEGPSILRIQQVVRGDSAAYFCASSPQGAGNEKLFFGSGTQLSVL.

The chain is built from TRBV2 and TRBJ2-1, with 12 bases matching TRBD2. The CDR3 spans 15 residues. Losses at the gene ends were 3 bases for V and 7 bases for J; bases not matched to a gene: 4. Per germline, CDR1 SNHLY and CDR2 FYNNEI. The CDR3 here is CASSDRLAGVNEQFF. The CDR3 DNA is TGTGCCAGCAGTGATCGACTAGCGGGAGTTAATGAGCAGTTCTTC.

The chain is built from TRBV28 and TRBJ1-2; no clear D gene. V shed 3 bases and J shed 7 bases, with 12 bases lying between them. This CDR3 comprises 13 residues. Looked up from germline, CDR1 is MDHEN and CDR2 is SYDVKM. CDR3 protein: CASSFLSRLGYTF. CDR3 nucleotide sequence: TGTGCCAGCAGTTTTTTATCGCGGCTTGGCTACACCTTC.

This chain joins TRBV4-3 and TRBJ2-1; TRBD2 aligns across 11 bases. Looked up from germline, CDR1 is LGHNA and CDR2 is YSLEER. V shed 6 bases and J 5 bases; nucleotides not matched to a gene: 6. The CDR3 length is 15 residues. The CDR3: CASRSGTSGHNEQFF. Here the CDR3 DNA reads TGCGCCAGCAGGTCCGGGACTAGCGGCCACAATGAGCAGTTCTTC.

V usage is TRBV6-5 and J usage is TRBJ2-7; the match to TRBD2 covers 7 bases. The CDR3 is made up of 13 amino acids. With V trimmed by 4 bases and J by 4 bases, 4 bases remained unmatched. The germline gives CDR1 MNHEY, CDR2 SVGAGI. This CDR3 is CASSSGEGYEQYF. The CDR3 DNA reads TGTGCCAGCAGTTCCGGGGAGGGGTACGAGCAGTACTTC.

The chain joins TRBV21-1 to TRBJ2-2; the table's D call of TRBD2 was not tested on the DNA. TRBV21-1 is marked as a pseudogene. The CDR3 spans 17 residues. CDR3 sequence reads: CASSLQGLAGGTGELFF. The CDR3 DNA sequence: TGTGCCAGCAGCCTCCAGGGACTAGCGGGCGGAACCGGGGAGCTGTTTTTT.

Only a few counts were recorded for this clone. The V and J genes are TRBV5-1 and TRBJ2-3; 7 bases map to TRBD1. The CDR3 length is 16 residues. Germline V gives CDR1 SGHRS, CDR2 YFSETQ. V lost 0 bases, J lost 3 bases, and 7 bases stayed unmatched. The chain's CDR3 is CASSLASQGQTDTQYF. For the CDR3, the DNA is TGCGCCAGCAGCTTGGCTTCACAGGGGCAAACAGATACGCAGTATTTT. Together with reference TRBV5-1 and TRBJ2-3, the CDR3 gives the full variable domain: KAGVTQTPRYLIKTRGQQVTLSCSPISGHRSVSWYQQTPGQGLQFLFEYFSETQRNKGNFPGRFSGRQFSNSRSEMNVSTLELGDSALYLCASSLASQGQTDTQYFGPGTRLTVL.

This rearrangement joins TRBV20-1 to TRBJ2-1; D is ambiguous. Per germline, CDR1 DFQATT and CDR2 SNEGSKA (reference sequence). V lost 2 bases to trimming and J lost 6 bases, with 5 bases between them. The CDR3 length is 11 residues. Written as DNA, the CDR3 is TGCAGTGCTAGACCGTCCAATGAGCAGTTCTTC. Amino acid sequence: CSARPSNEQFF.

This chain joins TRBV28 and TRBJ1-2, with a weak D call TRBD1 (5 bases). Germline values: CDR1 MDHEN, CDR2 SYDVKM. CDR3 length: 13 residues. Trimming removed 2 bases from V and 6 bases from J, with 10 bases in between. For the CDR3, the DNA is TGTGCCAGCAGTTTAGCCAGGGTACATGGCTACACCTTC. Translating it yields CASSLARVHGYTF.

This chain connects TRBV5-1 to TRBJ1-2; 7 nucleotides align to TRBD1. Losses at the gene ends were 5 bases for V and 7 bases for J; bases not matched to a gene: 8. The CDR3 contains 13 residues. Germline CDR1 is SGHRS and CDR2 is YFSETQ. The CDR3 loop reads CASRQGFDSGYTF. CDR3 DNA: TGCGCCAGCAGACAGGGGTTCGATTCTGGCTACACCTTC.

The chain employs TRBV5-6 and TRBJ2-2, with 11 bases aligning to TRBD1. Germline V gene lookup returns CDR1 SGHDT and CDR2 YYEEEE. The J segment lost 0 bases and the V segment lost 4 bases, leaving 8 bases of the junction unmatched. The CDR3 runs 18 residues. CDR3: CASSPGQGARPNTGELFF. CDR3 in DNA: TGTGCCAGCAGCCCCGGACAGGGGGCGCGTCCGAACACCGGGGAGCTGTTTTTT.

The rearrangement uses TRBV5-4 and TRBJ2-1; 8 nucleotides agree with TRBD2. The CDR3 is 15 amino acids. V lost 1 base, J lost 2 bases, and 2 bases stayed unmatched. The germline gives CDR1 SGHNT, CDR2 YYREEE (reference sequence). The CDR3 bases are TGTGCCAGCAGCTTGACTAGCGGAACCTACAATGAGCAGTTCTTC. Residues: CASSLTSGTYNEQFF.